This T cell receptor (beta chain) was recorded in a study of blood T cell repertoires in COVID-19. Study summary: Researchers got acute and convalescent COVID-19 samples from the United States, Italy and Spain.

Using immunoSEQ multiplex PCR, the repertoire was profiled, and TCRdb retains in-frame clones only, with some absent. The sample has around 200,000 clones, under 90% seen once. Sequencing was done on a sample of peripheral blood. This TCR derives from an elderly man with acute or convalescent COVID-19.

The CDR3 nucleotides read TGTGCCAGCACCCCTTTGGGGACCGGCGGGAAGAACACCGGGGAGCTGTTTTTT. Translating it yields CASTPLGTGGKNTGELFF. This chain uses TRBV7-6 with TRBJ2-2; D might be TRBD2 (6 bases). Germline V gives CDR1 SGHVS, CDR2 FNYEAQ. V was pared by 7 bases and J by 1 base, with 22 bases between. This CDR3 has 18 amino acids. Combining the CDR3 with reference TRBV7-6 and TRBJ2-2 gives the whole variable domain GAGVSQSPRYKVTKRGQDVALRCDPISGHVSLYWYRQALGQGPEFLTYFNYEAQQDKSGLPNDRFSAERPEGSISTLTIQRTEQRDSAMYRCASTPLGTGGKNTGELFFGEGSRLTVL.